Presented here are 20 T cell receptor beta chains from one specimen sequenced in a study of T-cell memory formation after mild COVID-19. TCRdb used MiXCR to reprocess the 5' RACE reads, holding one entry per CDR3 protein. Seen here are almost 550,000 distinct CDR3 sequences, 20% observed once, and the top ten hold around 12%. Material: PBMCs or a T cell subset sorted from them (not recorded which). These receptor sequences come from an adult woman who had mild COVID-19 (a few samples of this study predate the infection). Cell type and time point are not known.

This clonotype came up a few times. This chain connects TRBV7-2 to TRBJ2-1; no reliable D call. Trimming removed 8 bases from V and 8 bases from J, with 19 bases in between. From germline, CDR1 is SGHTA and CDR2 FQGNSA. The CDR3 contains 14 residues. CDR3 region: CASVKDGFIDEQFF. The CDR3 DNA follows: TGTGCCAGCGTAAAAGACGGTTTTATCGATGAGCAGTTCTTC.

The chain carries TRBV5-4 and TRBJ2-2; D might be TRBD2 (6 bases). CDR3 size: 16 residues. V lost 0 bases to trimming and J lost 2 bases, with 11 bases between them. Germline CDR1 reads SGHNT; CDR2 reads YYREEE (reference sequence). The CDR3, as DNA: TGTGCCAGCAGCTTGGATGGGACTCCAAACACCGGGGAGCTGTTTTTT. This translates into CASSLDGTPNTGELFF.

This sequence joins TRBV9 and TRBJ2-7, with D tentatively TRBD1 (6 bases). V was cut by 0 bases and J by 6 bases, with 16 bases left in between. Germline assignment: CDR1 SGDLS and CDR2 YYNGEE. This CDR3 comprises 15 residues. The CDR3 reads CASSVDGTRSFEQYF. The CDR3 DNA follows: TGTGCCAGCAGCGTAGACGGGACAAGGAGTTTCGAGCAGTACTTC.

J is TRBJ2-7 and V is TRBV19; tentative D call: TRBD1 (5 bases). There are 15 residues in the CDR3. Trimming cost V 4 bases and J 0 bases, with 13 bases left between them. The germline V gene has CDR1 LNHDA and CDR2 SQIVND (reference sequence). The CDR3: CASSSRDTSSYEQYF. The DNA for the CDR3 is TGTGCCAGTAGTAGCAGGGATACGAGCTCCTACGAGCAGTACTTC.

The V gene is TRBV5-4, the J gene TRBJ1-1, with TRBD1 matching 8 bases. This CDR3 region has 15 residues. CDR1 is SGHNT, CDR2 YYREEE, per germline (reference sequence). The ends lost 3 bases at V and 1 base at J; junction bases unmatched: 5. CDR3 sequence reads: CASSSTGGWNTEAFF. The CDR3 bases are TGTGCCAGCAGCTCAACAGGGGGTTGGAACACTGAAGCTTTCTTT.

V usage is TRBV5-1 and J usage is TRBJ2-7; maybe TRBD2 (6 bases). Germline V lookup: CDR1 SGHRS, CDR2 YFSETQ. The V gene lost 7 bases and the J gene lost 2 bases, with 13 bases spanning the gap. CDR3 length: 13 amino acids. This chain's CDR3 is CASGRESPYEQYF. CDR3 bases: TGCGCCAGCGGACGGGAGTCCCCCTACGAGCAGTACTTC.

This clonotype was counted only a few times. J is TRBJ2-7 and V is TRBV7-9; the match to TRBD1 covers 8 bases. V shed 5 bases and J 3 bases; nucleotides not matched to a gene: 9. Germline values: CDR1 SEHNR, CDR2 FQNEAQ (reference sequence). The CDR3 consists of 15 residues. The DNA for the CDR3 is TGTGCCAGCAGCCCGAGGGGGACAGGTTTCTACGAGCAGTACTTC. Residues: CASSPRGTGFYEQYF.

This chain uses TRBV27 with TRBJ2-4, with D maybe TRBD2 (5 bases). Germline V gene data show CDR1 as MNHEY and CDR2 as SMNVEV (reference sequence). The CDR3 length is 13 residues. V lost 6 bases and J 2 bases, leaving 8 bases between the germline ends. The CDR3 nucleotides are TGTGCCAGCAGGGAGGAGCCCAAAAACATTCAGTACTTC. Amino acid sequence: CASREEPKNIQYF.

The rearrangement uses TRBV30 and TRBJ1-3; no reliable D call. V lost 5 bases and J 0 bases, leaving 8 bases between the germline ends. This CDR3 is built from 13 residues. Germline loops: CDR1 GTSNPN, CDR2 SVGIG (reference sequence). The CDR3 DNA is TGTGCCTGGGGATCCATCTCTGGAAACACCATATATTTT. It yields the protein CAWGSISGNTIYF. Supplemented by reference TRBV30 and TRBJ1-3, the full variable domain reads SQTIHQWPATLVQPVGSPLSLECTVEGTSNPNLYWYRQAAGRGLQLLFYSVGIGQISSEVPQNLSASRPQDRQFILSSKKLLLSDSGFYLCAWGSISGNTIYFGEGSWLTVV.

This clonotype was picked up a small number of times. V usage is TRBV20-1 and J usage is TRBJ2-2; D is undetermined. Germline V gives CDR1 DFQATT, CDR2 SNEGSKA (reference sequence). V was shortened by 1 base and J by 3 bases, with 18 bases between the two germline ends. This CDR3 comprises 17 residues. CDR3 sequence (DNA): TGCAGTGCTAGAGCTCTTCGGGCTCGGGCTGACACCGGGGAGCTGTTTTTT. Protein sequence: CSARALRARADTGELFF.

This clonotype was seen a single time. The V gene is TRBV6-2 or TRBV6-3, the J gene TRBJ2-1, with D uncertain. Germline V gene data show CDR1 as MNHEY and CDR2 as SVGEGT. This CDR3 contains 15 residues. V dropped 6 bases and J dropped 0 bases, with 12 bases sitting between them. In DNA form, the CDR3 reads TGTGCCAGCAGCCCGTCGACCCTCTCCTACAATGAGCAGTTCTTC. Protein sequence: CASSPSTLSYNEQFF.

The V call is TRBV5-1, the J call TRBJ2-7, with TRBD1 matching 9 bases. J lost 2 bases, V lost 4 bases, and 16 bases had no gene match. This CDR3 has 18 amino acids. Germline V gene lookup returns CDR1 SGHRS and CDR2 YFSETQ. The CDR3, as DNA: TGCGCCAGCAGCCTGACGACAGGGGGTAAGGGTTTCACCTACGAGCAGTACTTC. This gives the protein CASSLTTGGKGFTYEQYF.

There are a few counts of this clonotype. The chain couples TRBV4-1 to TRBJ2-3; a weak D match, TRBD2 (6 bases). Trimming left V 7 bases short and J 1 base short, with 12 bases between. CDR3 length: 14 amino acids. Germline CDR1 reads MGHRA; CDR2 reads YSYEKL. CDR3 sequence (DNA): TGCGCCAGCACCGCGTGGGGGGGCACAGATACGCAGTATTTT. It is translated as CASTAWGGTDTQYF.

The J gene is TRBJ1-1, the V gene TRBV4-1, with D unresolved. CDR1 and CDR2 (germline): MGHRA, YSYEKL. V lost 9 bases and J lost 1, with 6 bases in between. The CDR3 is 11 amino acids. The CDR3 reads CASQENTEAFF. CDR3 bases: TGCGCCAGTCAGGAGAACACTGAAGCTTTCTTT.

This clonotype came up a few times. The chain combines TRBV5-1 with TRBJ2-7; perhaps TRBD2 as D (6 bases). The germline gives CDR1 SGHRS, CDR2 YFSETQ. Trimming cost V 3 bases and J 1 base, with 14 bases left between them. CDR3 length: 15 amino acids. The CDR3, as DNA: TGCGCCAGCAGCTCCACCGGGGGTTTTTCCTACGAGCAGTACTTC. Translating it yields CASSSTGGFSYEQYF.

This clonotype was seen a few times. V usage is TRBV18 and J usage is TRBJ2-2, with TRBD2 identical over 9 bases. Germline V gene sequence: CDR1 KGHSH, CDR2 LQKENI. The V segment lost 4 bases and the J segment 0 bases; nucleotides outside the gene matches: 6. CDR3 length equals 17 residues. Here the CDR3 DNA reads TGTGCCAGCTCACTCACTAGCGGGTTCGCGAACACCGGGGAGCTGTTTTTT. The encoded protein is CASSLTSGFANTGELFF.

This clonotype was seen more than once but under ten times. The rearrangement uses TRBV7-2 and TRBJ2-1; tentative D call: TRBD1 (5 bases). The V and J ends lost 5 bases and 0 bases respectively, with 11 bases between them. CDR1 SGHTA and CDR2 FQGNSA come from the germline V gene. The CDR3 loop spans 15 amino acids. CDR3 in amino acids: CASSTDTSSYNEQFF. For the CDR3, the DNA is TGTGCCAGCAGCACGGACACCAGCTCCTACAATGAGCAGTTCTTC.

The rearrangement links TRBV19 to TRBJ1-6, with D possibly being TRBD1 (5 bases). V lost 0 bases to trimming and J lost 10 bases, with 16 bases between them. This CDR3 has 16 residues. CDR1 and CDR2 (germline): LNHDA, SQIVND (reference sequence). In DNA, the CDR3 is TGTGCCAGTAGTATAGAAAGTTTGAGGGACGGGTCACCCCTCCACTTT. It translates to CASSIESLRDGSPLHF.

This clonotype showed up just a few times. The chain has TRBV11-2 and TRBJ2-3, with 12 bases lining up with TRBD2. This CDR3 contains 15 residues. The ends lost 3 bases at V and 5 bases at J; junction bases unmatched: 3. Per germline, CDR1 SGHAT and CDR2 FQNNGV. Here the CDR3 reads CASSFLAGGQDTQYF. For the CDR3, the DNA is TGTGCCAGCAGCTTCCTAGCGGGGGGGCAAGATACGCAGTATTTT. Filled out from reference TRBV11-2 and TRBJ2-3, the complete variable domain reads EAGVAQSPRYKIIEKRQSVAFWCNPISGHATLYWYQQILGQGPKLLIQFQNNGVVDDSQLPKDRFSAERLKGVDSTLKIQPAKLEDSAVYLCASSFLAGGQDTQYFGPGTRLTVL.

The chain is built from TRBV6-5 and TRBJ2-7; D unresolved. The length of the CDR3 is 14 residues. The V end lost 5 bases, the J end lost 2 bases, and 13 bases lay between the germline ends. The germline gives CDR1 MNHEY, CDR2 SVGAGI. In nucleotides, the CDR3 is TGTGCCAGCAGTCAGGATGGGGTGCCCTACGAGCAGTACTTC. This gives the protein CASSQDGVPYEQYF.